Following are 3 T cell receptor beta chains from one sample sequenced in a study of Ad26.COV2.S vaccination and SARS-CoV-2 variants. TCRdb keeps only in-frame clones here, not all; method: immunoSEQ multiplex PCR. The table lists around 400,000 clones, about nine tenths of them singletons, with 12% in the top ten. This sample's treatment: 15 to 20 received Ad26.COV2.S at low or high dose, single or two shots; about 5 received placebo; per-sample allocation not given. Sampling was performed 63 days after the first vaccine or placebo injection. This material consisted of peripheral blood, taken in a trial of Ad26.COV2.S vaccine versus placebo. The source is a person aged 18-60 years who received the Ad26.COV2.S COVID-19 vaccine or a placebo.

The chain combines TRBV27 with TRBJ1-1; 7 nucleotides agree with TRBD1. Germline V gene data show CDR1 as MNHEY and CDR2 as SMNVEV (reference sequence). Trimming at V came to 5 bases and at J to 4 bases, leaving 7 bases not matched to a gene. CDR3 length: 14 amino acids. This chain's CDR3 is CASSPRQGSTEAFF. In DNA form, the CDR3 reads TGTGCCAGCAGTCCGCGACAGGGATCCACTGAAGCTTTCTTT.

The CDR3 region has the DNA TGCGCCAGCAGCCACGGACAGGATGGCGGGGAGCTGTTTTTT. Its translation: CASSHGQDGGELFF. The chain links TRBV4-1 to TRBJ2-2, with 7 bases matching TRBD1. The CDR3 is made up of 14 amino acids. Germline lookup yields CDR1 MGHRA and CDR2 YSYEKL. Unmatched junction bases numbered 5, after V lost 3 bases and J lost 7 bases.

The CDR3 region has the DNA TGTGCCAGCAGCCCTGGGACAGATGATAATGAAAAACTGTTTTTT. Protein: CASSPGTDDNEKLFF. The chain joins TRBV16 to TRBJ1-4; 7 bases align to TRBD1. This CDR3 region has 15 residues. Germline-derived CDR1 and CDR2 are KGHSY and FQNENV. V was pared by 4 bases and J by 4 bases, with 6 bases of the junction left unmatched.